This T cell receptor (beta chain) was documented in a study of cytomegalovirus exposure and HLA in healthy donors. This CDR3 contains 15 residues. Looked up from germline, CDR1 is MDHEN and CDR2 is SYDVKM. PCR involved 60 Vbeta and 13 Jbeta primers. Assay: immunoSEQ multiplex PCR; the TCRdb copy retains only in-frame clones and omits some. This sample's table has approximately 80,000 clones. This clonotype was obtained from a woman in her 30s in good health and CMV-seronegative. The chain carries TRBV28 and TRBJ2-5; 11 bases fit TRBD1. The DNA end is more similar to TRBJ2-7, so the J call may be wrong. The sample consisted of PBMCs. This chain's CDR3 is CASSTSGTGGYEQYF. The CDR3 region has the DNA TGTGCCAGCAGTACCTCCGGGACAGGGGGCTACGAGCAGTACTTC.